The clone carrying this T cell receptor beta chain was found once. The data derive from a study of control samples from healthy donors and cancer patients. Germline CDR1 SNHLY, CDR2 FYNNEI. V was clipped by 5 bases and J by 3 bases, with 10 bases between them. The CDR3 contains 13 residues. Clones were sequenced by immunoSEQ multiplex PCR, and TCRdb holds only the in-frame ones, with some missing. The repertoire includes over 150,000 clones, approximately 94% of them detected once, and roughly 1.3% sits in the top ten. Sequencing was performed on blood. The V call is TRBV2, the J call TRBJ1-2; D not certain. The sequence came from a woman younger than 35 in good health. The CDR3 coding sequence is TGTGCCAGCAGTCCCAGTGGGGACTATGGCTACACCTTC. Its protein is CASSPSGDYGYTF.